The clone carrying this T cell receptor beta chain was seen a few times. From germline, CDR1 is LGHNT and CDR2 FRNRAP. The CDR3 contains 16 residues. V was pared by 6 bases and J by 2 bases, with 17 bases between. These data are taken from a study of human T cells and chemical hapten exposure. As to time point: patch test 2, 6 weeks after DPC sensitization. Stated treatment: therapeutic diphenylcyclopropenone sensitization with weekly scalp DPC. Blood was collected ahead of every patch test applied. TCRdb reprocessed the RACE reads via MiXCR and lists one record per CDR3 protein. Among 65,000 to 95,000 distinct CDR3 sequences listed, 6% to 8.5% were seen once.

The clonotype originates from a woman aged 25 to 39 with alopecia areata. Some clones in this sample may be carry-over from other donors' samples. This rearrangement joins TRBV12-5 to TRBJ1-5; possibly TRBD1 for D (6 bases). This sample comprised whole blood, obtained in connection with sensitization to the hapten diphenylcyclopropenone (DPC). CDR3 residues: CASGPRGLGGNQPQHF. In DNA, the CDR3 is TGTGCTAGTGGCCCCCGGGGGCTTGGGGGCAATCAGCCCCAGCATTTT.